This T cell receptor beta chain emerged from a study of metastatic and nonmetastatic thyroid tumors. The overall study: It was across blood and tumor or nodule tissue from malignant and benign thyroid patients that repertoires were compared.

Study findings and constraints: Patients with malignant thyroid tumors reportedly had significantly higher TCR beta diversity than those with benign nodules, in blood and tumor.

This clone was observed at least ten times. The antigen is undetermined. This CDR3 has 12 amino acids. The ends were cut back, 6 bases at V and 13 bases at J, with 15 bases in the middle. The entire patient cohort was treatment-naive prior to thyroid surgery. In the source study's methods: A papillary thyroid cancer distant-metastasis classifier was built from CDR3 differences across clinicopathological groups. Using MiXCR, TCRdb reanalyzed the PCR reads. For this entry, the V and J calls and clone size follow TCRdb and not the study's own pipeline. The sample contains tens of thousands of clones, about a sixth of which appear only once.

The V call is TRBV12-3 or TRBV12-4, the J call TRBJ1-4; no definite D call. Sequencing was carried out using tumor tissue. The TCR comes from a female donor with papillary thyroid cancer or a benign thyroid nodule (not recorded which). Some clones in this sample may be carry-over from other donors' samples. The CDR3 DNA reads as TGTGCCAGCAGAACGGGCCCCGTGGGACTGTTTTTT. Protein sequence: CASRTGPVGLFF.